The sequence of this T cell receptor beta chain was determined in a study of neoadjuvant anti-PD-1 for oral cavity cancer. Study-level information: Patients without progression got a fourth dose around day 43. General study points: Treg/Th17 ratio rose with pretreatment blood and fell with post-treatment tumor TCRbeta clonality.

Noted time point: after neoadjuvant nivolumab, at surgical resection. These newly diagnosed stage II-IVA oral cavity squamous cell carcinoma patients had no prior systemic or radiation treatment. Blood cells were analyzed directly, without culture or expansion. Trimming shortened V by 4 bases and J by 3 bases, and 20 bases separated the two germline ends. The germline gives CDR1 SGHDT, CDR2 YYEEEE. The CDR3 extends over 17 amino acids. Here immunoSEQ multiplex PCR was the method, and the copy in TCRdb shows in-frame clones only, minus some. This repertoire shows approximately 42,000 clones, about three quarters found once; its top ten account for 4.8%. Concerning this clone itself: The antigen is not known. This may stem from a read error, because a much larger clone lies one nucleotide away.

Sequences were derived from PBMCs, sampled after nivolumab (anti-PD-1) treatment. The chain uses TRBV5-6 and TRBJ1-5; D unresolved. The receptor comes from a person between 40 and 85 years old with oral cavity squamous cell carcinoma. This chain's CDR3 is CASSLYTGRGDNQPQHF. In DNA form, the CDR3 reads TGTGCCAGCAGCCTATATACGGGGAGAGGAGACAATCAGCCCCAGCATTTT. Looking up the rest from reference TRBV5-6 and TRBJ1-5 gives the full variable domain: DAGVTQSPTHLIKTRGQQVTLRCSPKSGHDTVSWYQQALGQGPQFIFQYYEEEERQRGNFPDRFSGHQFPNYSSELNVNALLLGDSALYLCASSLYTGRGDNQPQHFGDGTRLSIL.